This TCR beta chain was sequenced in a study of blood T cell repertoires in COVID-19. Study background: Sites across the United States, Italy and Spain contributed samples from acute and convalescent COVID-19.

Between the trimmed V and J ends, which lost 6 bases and 3 bases, there was a span of 12 bases. CDR3 length: 13 amino acids. Germline V gives CDR1 WSHSY, CDR2 SAAADI. In the study's own analysis: Counts of nucleated cells, estimated from reference gene primer amplification, were obtained. Clones were sequenced by immunoSEQ multiplex PCR, and TCRdb holds only the in-frame ones, with some missing. That table furnishes V, J and clone size, whereas the DNA furnished D and trimming. The sample lists fewer than 250,000 clones; approximately 87% were seen once. V usage is TRBV10-2 and J usage is TRBJ2-7; D may be TRBD1 (5 bases). Sequencing used peripheral blood. This clonotype was sampled from a woman aged 50 to 60 with acute or convalescent COVID-19. The CDR3 DNA is TGCGCCAGCAGGGGTCCAGGGAACTACGAGCAGTACTTC. Translating gives CASRGPGNYEQYF.